This TCR beta chain was captured in a study of T cell responses to AZD1222 COVID-19 vaccine. Turning to this clone: The antigen is not known.

General study findings and limits: Most donors were white British and more were female, and clonal diversity was possibly underestimated.

This CDR3 spans 14 amino acids. From germline, CDR1 is KGHSH and CDR2 LQKENI. V shed 5 bases and J 8 bases; nucleotides not matched to a gene: 7. Measured with immunoSEQ multiplex PCR; TCRdb has only the in-frame clones, and not every one. The repertoire has about 93,000 clones, 85% to 90% of them found once; the top ten carry about 2.7%. Sequenced here: peripheral blood, sampled 28 days after the second AZD1222 dose. This TCR was recovered from an adult who received the AZD1222 COVID-19 vaccine. The V and J genes are TRBV18 and TRBJ1-4; 8 bases align to TRBD1. The CDR3 protein is CASSRQGLNEKLFF. CDR3 coding DNA: TGTGCCAGCTCAAGACAGGGGCTTAACGAAAAACTGTTTTTT.